The 21 T cell receptor beta chains listed next were all sequenced from one sample in a study of blood T cell repertoires in COVID-19. Produced via immunoSEQ multiplex PCR; TCRdb's table is partial and in-frame only. This repertoire shows over 200,000 clones, roughly nine tenths found once; its top ten account for roughly a tenth. Input material: PBMCs or T cells enriched from blood (not recorded which). These receptor sequences come from a man aged 25-45 years who had recovered from COVID-19.

This chain connects TRBV7-2 to TRBJ2-1; 8 bases are shared with TRBD2. Germline V gives CDR1 SGHTA, CDR2 FQGNSA. The CDR3 extends over 17 amino acids. After removal of 5 bases from V and 0 bases from J, the junction contained 9 bases not matched to a gene. CDR3 in amino acids: CASSQTGGRSSYNEQFF. The CDR3, as DNA: TGTGCCAGCAGCCAAACTGGCGGGAGGAGCTCCTACAATGAGCAGTTCTTC.

The CDR3 loop reads CASSQDTTLNEQFF. The CDR3 DNA sequence: TGTGCCAGCAGCCAAGATACGACTCTCAATGAGCAGTTCTTC. The chain uses TRBV3-1 (or the pseudogene TRBV3-2) and TRBJ2-1; D not resolved. Germline CDR1 is LGHDT and CDR2 is YNNKEL (reference sequence). Trimming pared 0 bases from V and 6 bases from J, leaving 9 bases between. The CDR3 is 14 amino acids.

V and J are TRBV7-4 and TRBJ1-1, with 9 bases matching TRBD1. The V and J ends lost 1 base and 1 base, in that order; junction bases with no gene match: 4. The CDR3 is made up of 16 amino acids. CDR1 and CDR2 (germline): SGHVT, SQSDAQ. The CDR3 coding sequence is TGTGCCAGCAGCTTAGACAGGGGGCCTAAGAACACTGAAGCTTTCTTT. Protein: CASSLDRGPKNTEAFF.

This rearrangement joins TRBV4-3 to TRBJ1-1; no definite D call. Germline V CDR1 and CDR2: LGHNA, YSLEER. V lost 0 bases to trimming and J lost 10 bases, with 15 bases between them. This CDR3 contains 14 residues. DNA of the CDR3: TGCGCCAGCAGCCAAGAAAACCCAAATTCGGTAGCTTTCTTT. This codes for CASSQENPNSVAFF.

This rearrangement joins TRBV9 to TRBJ1-4; 7 positions agree with TRBD1. V dropped 3 bases and J dropped 5; count of bases not matched to a gene: 10. Per germline, CDR1 SGDLS and CDR2 YYNGEE. The CDR3 covers 16 residues. The CDR3 spells CASSGGTEESNEKLFF. The DNA for the CDR3 is TGTGCCAGCAGCGGCGGGACAGAAGAATCAAATGAAAAACTGTTTTTT. The full variable domain, in which reference TRBV9 and TRBJ1-4 provide the parts outside the CDR3, is DSGVTQTPKHLITATGQRVTLRCSPRSGDLSVYWYQQSLDQGLQFLIQYYNGEERAKGNILERFSAQQFPDLHSELNLSSLELGDSALYFCASSGGTEESNEKLFFGSGTQLSVL.

The chain is built from TRBV9 and TRBJ1-6; a possible D gene is TRBD1 (5 bases). V was shortened by 4 bases and J by 10 bases, with 15 bases between the two germline ends. Per the germline V gene, CDR1 is SGDLS and CDR2 is YYNGEE. The CDR3 sequence is 14 residues long. The chain's CDR3 is CASSQEQDWSPLHF. The CDR3 DNA follows: TGTGCCAGCAGCCAGGAACAGGATTGGTCACCCCTCCACTTT.

This chain connects TRBV30 to TRBJ1-2; 9 bases fit TRBD1. V gave up 5 bases and J gave up 5 bases; unmatched junction bases: 6. This CDR3 contains 13 residues. CDR1 and CDR2 from the germline V gene are GTSNPN and SVGIG (reference sequence). CDR3 residues: CAWDPDRGYGYTF. Here the CDR3 DNA reads TGTGCCTGGGATCCGGACAGGGGATATGGCTACACCTTC.

This chain joins TRBV28 and TRBJ1-5, with TRBD1 matching 7 bases. J was trimmed by 6 bases and V by 3 bases; bases with no gene match: 8. This CDR3 is 15 amino acids long. Germline-derived CDR1 and CDR2 are MDHEN and SYDVKM. CDR3 in amino acids: CASSFSRGSVQPQHF. Written as DNA, the CDR3 is TGTGCCAGCAGTTTTTCCAGGGGGTCTGTTCAGCCCCAGCATTTT.

The chain has TRBV11-2 and TRBJ2-7; 13 bases agree with TRBD2. From germline, CDR1 is SGHAT and CDR2 FQNNGV. V was clipped by 6 bases and J by 6 bases; unmatched bases: 11. This CDR3 has 16 residues. The CDR3 DNA reads TGTGCCAGCAGTTCATTTGGGACTAGCGGGATCGGCGAGCAGTACTTC. Encoded protein: CASSSFGTSGIGEQYF.

Of note for this clone: Other nucleotide sequences in the sample specify the same CDR3. The rearrangement joins TRBV28 to TRBJ2-7, with D hard to call. Germline values: CDR1 MDHEN, CDR2 SYDVKM. CDR3 length equals 12 residues. The germline V and J ends were trimmed by 5 bases and 3 bases, with 8 bases remaining between them. The CDR3 coding sequence is TGTGCCAGCAGTCTCCAGAACTACGAGCAGTACTTC. Its translation: CASSLQNYEQYF. The full variable domain, rest sourced from reference TRBV28 and TRBJ2-7, is DVKVTQSSRYLVKRTGEKVFLECVQDMDHENMFWYRQDPGLGLRLIYFSYDVKMKEKGDIPEGYSVSREKKERFSLILESASTNQTSMYLCASSLQNYEQYFGPGTRLTVT.

The V call is TRBV30, the J call TRBJ1-4, with D unresolved. The CDR3 contains 16 residues. With 0 bases removed from V and 4 bases from J, the gap between germline ends came to 15 bases. The germline V gene encodes CDR1 GTSNPN and CDR2 SVGIG (reference sequence). The CDR3 reads CAWSVRRETLNEKLFF. The CDR3 DNA is TGTGCCTGGAGTGTAAGGCGGGAAACCCTTAATGAAAAACTGTTTTTT.

To note about this clone: This sample also contains other DNA sequences that code for the same CDR3. This chain connects TRBV5-5 to TRBJ2-2; tentative D call: TRBD1 (6 bases). The V gene lost 4 bases and the J gene lost 2 bases, with 9 bases spanning the gap. Looked up from germline, CDR1 is SGHKS and CDR2 is YYEKEE (reference sequence). This CDR3 is built from 14 residues. The CDR3 protein is CASSLTGNTGELFF. The CDR3 DNA reads TGTGCCAGCAGCCTGACAGGAAACACCGGGGAGCTGTTTTTT.

This clone was observed a few times. The chain uses TRBV10-3 and TRBJ2-2, with D possibly being TRBD1 (5 bases). V dropped 3 bases and J dropped 0 bases, with 11 bases sitting between them. The CDR3 loop spans 16 amino acids. The germline gives CDR1 ENHRY, CDR2 SYGVKD. The CDR3 DNA reads as TGTGCCATCAGTGACAGGGTTACAACGAACACCGGGGAGCTGTTTTTT. It codes for CAISDRVTTNTGELFF.

The chain employs TRBV19 and TRBJ1-4; D might be TRBD1 (5 bases). The CDR3 loop spans 14 amino acids. Per germline, CDR1 LNHDA and CDR2 SQIVND (reference sequence). V lost 5 bases and J lost 0, with 7 bases in between. CDR3 nucleotides: TGTGCCAGTAGTCGACAGTCAACTAATGAAAAACTGTTTTTT. The encoded protein is CASSRQSTNEKLFF.

The rearrangement joins TRBV7-6 to TRBJ2-2; 9 bases align to TRBD1. V lost 4 bases, J lost 7 bases, and 13 bases stayed unmatched. Germline V gene sequence: CDR1 SGHVS, CDR2 FNYEAQ. The CDR3 is 17 residues long. The CDR3 nucleotides read TGTGCCAGCAGCTACCTTACCGGGACAGGGTATATCGGGGAGCTGTTTTTT. Protein: CASSYLTGTGYIGELFF.

The rearrangement links TRBV9 to TRBJ2-7; possibly TRBD1 for D (6 bases). The V end lost 4 bases, the J end lost 5 bases, and 16 bases lay between the germline ends. Germline CDR1 is SGDLS and CDR2 is YYNGEE. This CDR3 comprises 14 residues. The CDR3: CASSPRWGLNEQYF. CDR3 nucleotide sequence: TGTGCCAGCAGCCCTCGTTGGGGGCTCAACGAGCAGTACTTC.

The chain carries TRBV3-1 (or the pseudogene TRBV3-2) and TRBJ2-3; D is perhaps TRBD2 (6 bases). Per the germline V gene, CDR1 is LGHDT and CDR2 is YNNKEL (reference sequence). The CDR3 contains 15 residues. With 6 bases removed from V and 2 bases from J, the gap between germline ends came to 15 bases. The CDR3 coding sequence is TGTGCCAGCAGTCCCCTGGCGGGGCCCACAGATACGCAGTATTTT. Protein: CASSPLAGPTDTQYF.

Many counts were recorded for this clone. The chain has TRBV5-5 and TRBJ2-5; perhaps TRBD1 as D (5 bases). V was shortened by 0 bases and J by 1 base, with 13 bases between the two germline ends. Germline assignment: CDR1 SGHKS and CDR2 YYEKEE (reference sequence). The CDR3 is made up of 16 amino acids. CDR3 in DNA: TGTGCCAGCAGCTTGGCCGTCGGCAGGGCCCAAGAGACCCAGTACTTC. Its protein product is CASSLAVGRAQETQYF.

The CDR3 DNA sequence: TGTGCCAGCAACATAAGGGGGGGCTCCTACAATGAGCAGTTCTTC. Amino acid sequence: CASNIRGGSYNEQFF. The chain carries TRBV6-5 and TRBJ2-1; possible D gene TRBD2, 7 bases. V lost 7 bases, J lost 0 bases, and 13 bases lay in between. This CDR3 region has 15 residues. Germline loops: CDR1 MNHEY, CDR2 SVGAGI.

J is TRBJ2-7 and V is TRBV6-5; D remains unclear. The germline V and J ends were trimmed by 6 bases and 2 bases, with 11 bases remaining between them. In germline, CDR1 is MNHEY, CDR2 SVGAGI. The CDR3 extends over 13 amino acids. CDR3 DNA: TGTGCCAGCAGCCAACAGAGCCCCTACGAGCAGTACTTC. Its translation is CASSQQSPYEQYF.

This clone was detected ten times or more. The CDR3 is CASSLTSSGTYF. In DNA form, the CDR3 reads TGTGCCAGCAGCTTGACATCGAGCGGGACGTACTTC. The gene calls are TRBV7-9 and TRBJ2-5; TRBD2 matches 7 bases. The CDR3 length is 12 residues. The germline gives CDR1 SEHNR, CDR2 FQNEAQ (reference sequence). The V gene end was trimmed by 3 bases and the J gene end by 13 bases; junction bases not matched to a gene: 8.